The 4 T cell receptor beta chains below all came from one sample that was sequenced in a study of blood T cell repertoires in COVID-19. Method: immunoSEQ multiplex PCR; TCRdb's copy keeps in-frame clones and lacks some. Of 150,000 to 200,000 clones in the sample, about 86% were seen once. The specimen was peripheral blood. These receptors originate from a man aged 18 to 30 with acute or convalescent COVID-19.

The chain is built from TRBV3-1 (or the pseudogene TRBV3-2) and TRBJ2-5; a possible D gene is TRBD2 (5 bases). In germline, CDR1 is LGHDT, CDR2 YNNKEL (reference sequence). This CDR3 region has 13 residues. With 0 bases removed from V and 5 bases from J, the gap between germline ends came to 7 bases. CDR3 DNA sequence: TGTGCCAGCAGCCAAGATTGGGAGGAGACCCAGTACTTC. Its translation is CASSQDWEETQYF.

To note about this clone: At the DNA level, this CDR3 is encoded by other sequences in the same sample as well. This sequence joins TRBV30 and TRBJ2-5; possible D gene TRBD1, 6 bases. Germline V lookup: CDR1 GTSNPN, CDR2 SVGIG (reference sequence). V dropped 0 bases and J dropped 3 bases, with 11 bases sitting between them. The CDR3 consists of 14 residues. CDR3 DNA sequence: TGTGCCTGGAGTGTAGGGGCAGGGGAAGAGACCCAGTACTTC. Translation gives CAWSVGAGEETQYF.

The gene calls are TRBV15 and TRBJ2-3; D is possibly TRBD2 (5 bases). The CDR3 is 16 amino acids. The germline V gene has CDR1 LNHNV and CDR2 YYDKDF (reference sequence). The ends were cut back, 0 bases at V and 3 bases at J, with 13 bases in the middle. The CDR3 sequence is CATSRDTGYETDTQYF. The DNA for the CDR3 is TGTGCCACCAGCAGAGATACGGGGTACGAAACAGATACGCAGTATTTT.

This chain connects TRBV11-3 to TRBJ2-3, with D unclear. The CDR3 contains 12 residues. V shed 5 bases and J shed 1 base, with 4 bases lying between them. CDR1 and CDR2 from the germline V gene are SGHNT and YENEEA. CDR3 residues: CASSVGTDTQYF. The CDR3 DNA reads as TGTGCCAGCAGCGTCGGCACAGATACGCAGTATTTT.